This T cell receptor (beta chain) was profiled in a study of T cell changes during pregnancy in multiple sclerosis. The germline V and J ends were trimmed by 4 bases and 0 bases, with 10 bases remaining between them. The CDR3 spans 14 residues. CDR1 SGHKS and CDR2 YYEKEE come from the germline V gene (reference sequence). The data were produced by immunoSEQ multiplex PCR, yet TCRdb's version contains in-frame clones alone and is incomplete. The sample carries 45,000 to 55,000 clones, 80% to 95% recorded once. The source is a female donor with multiple sclerosis, enrolled in a pregnancy study. The sequenced sample was peripheral blood, obtained after pregnancy. This chain links TRBV5-5 with TRBJ1-1; maybe TRBD1 (5 bases). The CDR3 bases are TGTGCCAGCAGCAGAGACAGTTTGAACACTGAAGCTTTCTTT. It specifies CASSRDSLNTEAFF.